This TCR beta chain came from a study of glioma-infiltrating T cells after dendritic cell vaccination. Time point meaning: after dendritic cell vaccination, including at tumor progression/relapse. TCRdb's copy holds only in-frame clones and misses some; the assay was immunoSEQ multiplex PCR. This sample has fewer than 95,000 clones, with approximately 81% found just once. In germline, CDR1 is DFQATT, CDR2 SNEGSKA (reference sequence). The germline V and J ends were trimmed by 6 bases and 9 bases, with 13 bases remaining between them. The length of the CDR3 is 11 residues. This sample comprised blood, obtained after dendritic cell vaccination. The sequence was obtained from a human donor with glioblastoma. V and J are TRBV20-1 and TRBJ2-3; TRBD2 might be the D (5 bases). The CDR3 DNA is TGCAGTGCCCCGAGTGGGAGAACGCAGTATTTT. Encoded protein: CSAPSGRTQYF.